Each of the 6 T cell receptor beta chains below was sequenced from the same sample in a study of blood T cell repertoires in COVID-19. The assay was immunoSEQ multiplex PCR, and TCRdb's table has in-frame clones only and misses some. The sample includes about 400,000 clones, around 90% of them seen just once. Sequencing was performed on peripheral blood. These receptors all stem from a man aged 35 to 55 with acute or convalescent COVID-19.

The chain couples TRBV5-1 to TRBJ2-1; 11 bases are a match to TRBD2. The CDR3 runs to 17 residues. V shed 1 base and J 3 bases; nucleotides not matched to a gene: 6. The germline gives CDR1 SGHRS, CDR2 YFSETQ. CDR3 DNA: TGCGCCAGCAGCTTGAGAATAGCGGGGGGGATCTACAATGAGCAGTTCTTC. It is translated as CASSLRIAGGIYNEQFF.

The chain recombines TRBV27 with TRBJ2-7, with D possibly matching TRBD2 (6 bases). The CDR3 consists of 14 residues. Trimming stripped 5 bases from V and 4 bases from J, with 15 bases between. From germline, CDR1 is MNHEY and CDR2 SMNVEV (reference sequence). CDR3 amino acids: CASSPGLGGYEQYF. In DNA, the CDR3 is TGTGCCAGCAGTCCGGGACTCGGAGGATACGAGCAGTACTTC.

This chain uses TRBV5-1 with TRBJ1-6; maybe TRBD1 (5 bases). The CDR3 totals 15 residues. The V and J ends lost 3 bases and 9 bases respectively, with 16 bases between them. Germline loops: CDR1 SGHRS, CDR2 YFSETQ. The CDR3 sequence: CASSSVGGPGSPLHF. CDR3 in DNA: TGCGCCAGCAGCTCAGTCGGGGGACCGGGTTCACCCCTCCACTTT.

The chain couples TRBV13 to TRBJ1-6; D gene ambiguous. The germline V gene has CDR1 PRHDT and CDR2 FYEKMQ (reference sequence). V lost 0 bases and J 8 bases, leaving 11 bases between the germline ends. This CDR3 has 15 residues. CDR3 residues: CASSLGEGNDSPLHF. CDR3 DNA: TGTGCCAGCAGCTTAGGCGAGGGAAATGATTCACCCCTCCACTTT.

This clone occurred once. The rearrangement joins TRBV4-1 to TRBJ1-4, with D possibly being TRBD1 (6 bases). The CDR3 length is 17 residues. In germline, CDR1 is MGHRA, CDR2 YSYEKL. V was clipped by 3 bases and J by 0 bases, with 14 bases between them. The CDR3 here is CASSQRGIIATNEKLFF. CDR3 DNA sequence: TGCGCCAGCAGCCAGAGGGGGATCATTGCAACTAATGAAAAACTGTTTTTT.

The V and J genes are TRBV5-8 and TRBJ1-2, with TRBD1 identical over 7 bases. V was clipped by 5 bases and J by 0 bases; unmatched bases: 7. In germline, CDR1 is SGHTS, CDR2 YDEGEE. This CDR3 spans 15 amino acids. CDR3 in DNA: TGTGCCAGCAGAAATACAGGGGAGACTAACTATGGCTACACCTTC. This sequence encodes CASRNTGETNYGYTF.